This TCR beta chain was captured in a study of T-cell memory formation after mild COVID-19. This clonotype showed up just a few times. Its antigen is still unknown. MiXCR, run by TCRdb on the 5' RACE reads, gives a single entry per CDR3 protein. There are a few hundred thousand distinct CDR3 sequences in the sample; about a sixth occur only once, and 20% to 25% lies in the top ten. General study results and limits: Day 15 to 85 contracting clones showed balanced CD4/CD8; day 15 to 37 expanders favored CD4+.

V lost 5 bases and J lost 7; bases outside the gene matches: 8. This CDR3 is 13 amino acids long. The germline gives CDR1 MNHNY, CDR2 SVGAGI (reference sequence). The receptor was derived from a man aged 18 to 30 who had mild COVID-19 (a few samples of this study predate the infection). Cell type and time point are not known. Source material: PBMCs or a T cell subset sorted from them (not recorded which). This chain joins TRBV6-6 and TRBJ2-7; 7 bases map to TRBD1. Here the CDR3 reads CASSHGTALEQYF. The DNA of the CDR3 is TGTGCCAGCAGTCACGGGACAGCCTTGGAGCAGTACTTC.